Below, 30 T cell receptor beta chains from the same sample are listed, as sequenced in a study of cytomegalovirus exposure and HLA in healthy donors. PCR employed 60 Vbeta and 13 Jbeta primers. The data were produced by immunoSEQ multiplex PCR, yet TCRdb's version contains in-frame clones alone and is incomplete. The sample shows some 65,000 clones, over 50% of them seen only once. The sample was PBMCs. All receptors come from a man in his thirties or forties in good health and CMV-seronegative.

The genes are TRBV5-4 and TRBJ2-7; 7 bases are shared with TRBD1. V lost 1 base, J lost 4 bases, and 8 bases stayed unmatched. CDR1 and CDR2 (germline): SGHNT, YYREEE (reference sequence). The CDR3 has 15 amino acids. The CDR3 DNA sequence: TGTGCCAGCAGCTTGAAGCCTGACAGGGAGTACGAGCAGTACTTC. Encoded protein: CASSLKPDREYEQYF. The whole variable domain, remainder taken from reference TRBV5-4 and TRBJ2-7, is ETGVTQSPTHLIKTRGQQVTLRCSSQSGHNTVSWYQQALGQGPQFIFQYYREEENGRGNFPPRFSGLQFPNYSSELNVNALELDDSALYLCASSLKPDREYEQYFGPGTRLTVT.

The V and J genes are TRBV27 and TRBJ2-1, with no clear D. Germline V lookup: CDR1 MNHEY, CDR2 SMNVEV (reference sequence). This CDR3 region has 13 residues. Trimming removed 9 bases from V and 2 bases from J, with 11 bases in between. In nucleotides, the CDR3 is TGTGCCAGTACCGGCACAGCCTACAATGAGCAGTTCTTC. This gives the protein CASTGTAYNEQFF.

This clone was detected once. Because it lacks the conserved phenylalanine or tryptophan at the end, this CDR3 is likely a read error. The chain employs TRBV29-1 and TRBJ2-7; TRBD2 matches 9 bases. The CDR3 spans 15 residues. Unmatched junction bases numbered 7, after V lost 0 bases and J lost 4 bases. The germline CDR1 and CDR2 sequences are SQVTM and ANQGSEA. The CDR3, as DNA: TGCAGCGTTGAAGATCGCGGGGGGGGAGATTACGAGCAGTACCTC. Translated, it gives CSVEDRGGGDYEQYL.

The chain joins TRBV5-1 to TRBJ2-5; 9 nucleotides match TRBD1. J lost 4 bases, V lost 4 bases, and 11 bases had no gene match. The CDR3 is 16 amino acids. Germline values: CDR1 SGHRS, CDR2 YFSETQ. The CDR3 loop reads CASSNEDRGYGETQYF. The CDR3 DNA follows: TGCGCCAGCAGCAACGAAGACAGGGGGTACGGAGAGACCCAGTACTTC.

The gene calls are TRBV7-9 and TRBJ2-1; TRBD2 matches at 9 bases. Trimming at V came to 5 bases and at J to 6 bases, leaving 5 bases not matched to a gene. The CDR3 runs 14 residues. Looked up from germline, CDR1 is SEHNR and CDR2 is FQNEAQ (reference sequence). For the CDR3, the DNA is TGTGCCAGCAGCAACCCTAGCGGGGTCAATGAGCAGTTCTTC. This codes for CASSNPSGVNEQFF.

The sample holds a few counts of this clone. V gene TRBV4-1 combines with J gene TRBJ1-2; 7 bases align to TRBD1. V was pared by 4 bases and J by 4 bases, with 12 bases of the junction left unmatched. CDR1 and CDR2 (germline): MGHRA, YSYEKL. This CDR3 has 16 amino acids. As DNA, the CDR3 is TGCGCCAGCAGCCTTGGACAGGATCAGGGCCCCTATGGCTACACCTTC. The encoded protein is CASSLGQDQGPYGYTF.

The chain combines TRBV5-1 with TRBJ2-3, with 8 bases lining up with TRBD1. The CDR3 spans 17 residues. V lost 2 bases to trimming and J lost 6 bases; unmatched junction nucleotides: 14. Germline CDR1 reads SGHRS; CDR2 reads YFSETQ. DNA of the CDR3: TGCGCCAGCAGCTTCCTAGGAGGGACAGGTGGTGGGGATACGCAGTATTTT. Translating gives CASSFLGGTGGGDTQYF.

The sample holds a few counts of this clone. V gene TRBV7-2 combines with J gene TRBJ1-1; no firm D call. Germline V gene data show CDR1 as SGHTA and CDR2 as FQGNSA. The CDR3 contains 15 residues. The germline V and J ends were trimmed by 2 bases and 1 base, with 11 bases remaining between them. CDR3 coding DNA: TGTGCCAGCAGCTTACAGCGGCAGACGAACACTGAAGCTTTCTTT. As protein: CASSLQRQTNTEAFF.

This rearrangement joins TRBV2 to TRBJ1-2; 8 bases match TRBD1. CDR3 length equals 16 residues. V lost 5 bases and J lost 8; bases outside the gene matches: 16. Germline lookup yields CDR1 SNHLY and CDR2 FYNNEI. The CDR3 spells CASSYQTGARSRGYTF. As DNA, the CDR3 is TGTGCCAGCAGTTACCAGACAGGGGCAAGGTCGCGGGGCTACACCTTC.

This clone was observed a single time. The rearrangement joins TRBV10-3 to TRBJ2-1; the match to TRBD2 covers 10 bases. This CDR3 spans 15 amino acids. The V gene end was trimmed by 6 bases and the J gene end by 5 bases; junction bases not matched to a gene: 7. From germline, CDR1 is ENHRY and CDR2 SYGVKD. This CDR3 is CAIRELAGIDNEQFF. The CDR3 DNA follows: TGTGCCATCAGGGAACTAGCGGGGATCGACAATGAGCAGTTCTTC.

CDR3 coding DNA: TGCAGCGTGGCTAAGCGGGGGGGTTACAATGAGCAGTTCTTC. Residues: CSVAKRGGYNEQFF. The chain carries TRBV29-1 and TRBJ2-1; 10 nucleotides align to TRBD2. This CDR3 spans 14 amino acids. Germline assignment: CDR1 SQVTM and CDR2 ANQGSEA. V lost 6 bases, J lost 4 bases, and 6 bases stayed unmatched.

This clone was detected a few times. CDR3 nucleotide sequence: TGTGCCAGCAGTCAAACCGAGACAGGGAATTCACCCCTCCACTTT. Its translation: CASSQTETGNSPLHF. The chain recombines TRBV6-5 with TRBJ1-6, with 7 bases identical to TRBD1. V shed 5 bases, J shed 7 bases, and the junction held 8 bases outside the gene matches. The CDR3 totals 15 residues. Germline lookup yields CDR1 MNHEY and CDR2 SVGAGI.

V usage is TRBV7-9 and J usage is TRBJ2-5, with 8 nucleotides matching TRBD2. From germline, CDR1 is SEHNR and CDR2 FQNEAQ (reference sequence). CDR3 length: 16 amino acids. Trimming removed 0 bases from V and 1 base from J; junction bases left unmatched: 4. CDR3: CASSLASGGLQETQYF. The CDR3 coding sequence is TGTGCCAGCAGCTTAGCGAGCGGGGGCCTCCAAGAGACCCAGTACTTC. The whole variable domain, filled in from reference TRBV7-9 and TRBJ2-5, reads DTGVSQNPRHKITKRGQNVTFRCDPISEHNRLYWYRQTLGQGPEFLTYFQNEAQLEKSRLLSDRFSAERPKGSFSTLEIQRTEQGDSAMYLCASSLASGGLQETQYFGPGTRLLVL.

The CDR3 DNA reads TGCAGCGTGAGGTCGACAGGGGGCAGCTATGGCTACACCTTC. It encodes CSVRSTGGSYGYTF. V usage is TRBV29-1 and J usage is TRBJ1-2, with TRBD1 matching over 10 bases. The CDR3 contains 14 residues. The trim removed 6 bases at V and 4 bases at J, leaving 8 bases unmatched. Germline V gene sequence: CDR1 SQVTM, CDR2 ANQGSEA.

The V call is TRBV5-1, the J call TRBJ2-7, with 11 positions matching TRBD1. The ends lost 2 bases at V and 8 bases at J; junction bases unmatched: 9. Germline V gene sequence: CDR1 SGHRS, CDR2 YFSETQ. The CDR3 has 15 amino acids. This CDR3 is CASSFSDRGLGQQYF. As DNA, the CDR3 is TGCGCCAGCAGCTTTTCGGACAGGGGGCTAGGGCAGCAGTACTTC.

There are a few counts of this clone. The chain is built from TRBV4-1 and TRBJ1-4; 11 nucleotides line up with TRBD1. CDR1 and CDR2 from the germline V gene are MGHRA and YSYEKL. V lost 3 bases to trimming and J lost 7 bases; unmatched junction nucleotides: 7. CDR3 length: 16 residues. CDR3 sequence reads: CASSQDGTGGSEKLFF. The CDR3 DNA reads TGCGCCAGCAGCCAGGACGGGACAGGGGGGAGTGAAAAACTGTTTTTT.

CDR3 coding DNA: TGCAGTGCTAGCCCCGGTGGGCCCCAGCATTTT. It is translated as CSASPGGPQHF. The chain links TRBV20-1 to TRBJ1-5; unclear D gene. This CDR3 is built from 11 residues. Germline-derived CDR1 and CDR2 are DFQATT and SNEGSKA (reference sequence). The germline V and J ends were trimmed by 3 bases and 9 bases, with 9 bases remaining between them.

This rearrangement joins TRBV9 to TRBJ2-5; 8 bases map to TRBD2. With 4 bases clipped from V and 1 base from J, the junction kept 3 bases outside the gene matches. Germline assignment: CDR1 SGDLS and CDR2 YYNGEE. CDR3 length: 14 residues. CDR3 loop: CASSTRGGQETQYF. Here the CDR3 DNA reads TGTGCCAGCAGCACCCGGGGGGGCCAAGAGACCCAGTACTTC. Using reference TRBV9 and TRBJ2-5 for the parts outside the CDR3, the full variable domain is DSGVTQTPKHLITATGQRVTLRCSPRSGDLSVYWYQQSLDQGLQFLIQYYNGEERAKGNILERFSAQQFPDLHSELNLSSLELGDSALYFCASSTRGGQETQYFGPGTRLLVL.

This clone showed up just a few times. Here the CDR3 DNA reads TGTGCCAGCAGTCCGGGAACAGTCTATGGCTACACCTTC. Its translation: CASSPGTVYGYTF. The V gene is TRBV6-6, the J gene TRBJ1-2; D is uncertain. Trimming pared 5 bases from V and 4 bases from J, leaving 11 bases between. Germline V lookup: CDR1 MNHNY, CDR2 SVGAGI (reference sequence). This CDR3 has 13 amino acids.

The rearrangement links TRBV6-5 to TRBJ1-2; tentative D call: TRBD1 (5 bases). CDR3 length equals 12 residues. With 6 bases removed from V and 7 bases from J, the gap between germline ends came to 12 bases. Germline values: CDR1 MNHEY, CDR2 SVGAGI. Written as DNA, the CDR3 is TGTGCCAGCAGGCCAGGGTTCGGTGGCTACACCTTC. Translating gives CASRPGFGGYTF.

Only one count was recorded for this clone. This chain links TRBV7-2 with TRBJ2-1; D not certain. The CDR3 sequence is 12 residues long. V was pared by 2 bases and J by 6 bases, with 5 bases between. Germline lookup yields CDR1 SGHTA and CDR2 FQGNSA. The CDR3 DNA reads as TGTGCCAGCAGCTTAATGGCCAATGAGCAGTTCTTC. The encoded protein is CASSLMANEQFF.

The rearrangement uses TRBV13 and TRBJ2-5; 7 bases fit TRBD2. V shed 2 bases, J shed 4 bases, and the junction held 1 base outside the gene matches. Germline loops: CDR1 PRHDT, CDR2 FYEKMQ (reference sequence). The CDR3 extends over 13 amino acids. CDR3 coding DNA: TGTGCCAGCAGCTTAACGGGAGGAGAGACCCAGTACTTC. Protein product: CASSLTGGETQYF.

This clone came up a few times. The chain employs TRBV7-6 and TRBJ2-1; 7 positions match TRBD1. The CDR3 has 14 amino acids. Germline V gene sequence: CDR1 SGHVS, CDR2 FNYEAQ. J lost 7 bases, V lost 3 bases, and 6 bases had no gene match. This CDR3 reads CASSLGQGVNEQFF. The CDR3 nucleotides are TGTGCCAGCAGCTTGGGGCAGGGGGTGAATGAGCAGTTCTTC.

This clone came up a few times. CDR3 protein: CASSNTRQGYTEAFF. The CDR3 bases are TGTGCCAGTAGTAATACCCGACAGGGGTACACTGAAGCTTTCTTT. This sequence joins TRBV19 and TRBJ1-1, with 8 bases aligning to TRBD1. Germline V CDR1 and CDR2: LNHDA, SQIVND (reference sequence). Trimming removed 4 bases from V and 3 bases from J; junction bases left unmatched: 7. The CDR3 loop spans 15 amino acids.

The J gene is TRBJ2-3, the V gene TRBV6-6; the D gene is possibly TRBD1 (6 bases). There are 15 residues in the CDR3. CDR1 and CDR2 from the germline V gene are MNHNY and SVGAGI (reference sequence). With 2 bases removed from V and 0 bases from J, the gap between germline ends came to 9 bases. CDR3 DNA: TGTGCCAGCAGTTACCGAGACAGGAGCACAGATACGCAGTATTTT. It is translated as CASSYRDRSTDTQYF.

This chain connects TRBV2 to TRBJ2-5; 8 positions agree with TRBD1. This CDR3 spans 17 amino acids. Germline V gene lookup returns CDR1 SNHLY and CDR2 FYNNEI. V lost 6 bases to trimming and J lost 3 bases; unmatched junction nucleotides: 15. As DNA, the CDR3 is TGTGCCAGCAGCCGATATTCGTCCGACAGGGGAAAAGAGACCCAGTACTTC. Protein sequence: CASSRYSSDRGKETQYF. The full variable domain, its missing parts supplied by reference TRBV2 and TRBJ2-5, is EPEVTQTPSHQVTQMGQEVILRCVPISNHLYFYWYRQILGQKVEFLVSFYNNEISEKSEIFDDQFSVERPDGSNFTLKIRSTKLEDSAMYFCASSRYSSDRGKETQYFGPGTRLLVL.

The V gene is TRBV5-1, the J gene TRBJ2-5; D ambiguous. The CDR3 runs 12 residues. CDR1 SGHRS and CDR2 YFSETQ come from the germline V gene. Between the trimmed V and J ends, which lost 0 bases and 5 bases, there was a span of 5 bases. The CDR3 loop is CASSLDLETQYF. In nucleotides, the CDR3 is TGCGCCAGCAGCTTGGACTTGGAGACCCAGTACTTC.

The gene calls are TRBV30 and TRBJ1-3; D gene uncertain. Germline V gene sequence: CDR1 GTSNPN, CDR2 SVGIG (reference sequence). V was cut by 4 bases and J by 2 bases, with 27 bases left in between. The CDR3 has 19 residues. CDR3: CAWTADEARMKLPGNTIYF. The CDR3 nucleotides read TGTGCCTGGACCGCAGACGAGGCCCGGATGAAGCTGCCTGGAAACACCATATATTTT.

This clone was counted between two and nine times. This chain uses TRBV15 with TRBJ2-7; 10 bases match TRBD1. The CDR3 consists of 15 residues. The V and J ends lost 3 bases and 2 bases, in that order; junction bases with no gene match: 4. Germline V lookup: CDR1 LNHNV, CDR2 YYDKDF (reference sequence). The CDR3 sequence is CATSSRDRGPYEQYF. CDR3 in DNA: TGTGCCACCAGCAGTAGGGACAGGGGTCCCTACGAGCAGTACTTC.

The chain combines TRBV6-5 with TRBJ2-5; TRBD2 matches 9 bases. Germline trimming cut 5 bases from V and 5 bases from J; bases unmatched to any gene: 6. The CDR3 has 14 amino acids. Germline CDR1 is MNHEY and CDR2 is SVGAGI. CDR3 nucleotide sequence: TGTGCCAGCAGTGCCTTAGCGGGGGTTGAGACCCAGTACTTC. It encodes CASSALAGVETQYF.